The subject of this entry is one T cell receptor (beta chain). Its matching antigen is unknown. The entry originates in a study of T cells in narcolepsy. TCRdb's copy holds only in-frame clones and misses some; the assay was immunoSEQ multiplex PCR. The sample lists about 27,000 clones, 79% occurring once. Germline CDR1 SGHRS, CDR2 YFSETQ. CDR3 length equals 14 residues. V gave up 0 bases and J gave up 1 base; unmatched junction bases: 0. Study-level results: Autoreactive HCRT-specific and TRIB2-specific clonotypes were marked in same-patient CSF-versus-blood CD4+ comparisons.

The chain is built from TRBV5-1 and TRBJ1-1; 7 bases align to TRBD1. Sequencing input: memory (CD45RA-) CD4+ T cells from blood. This receptor was obtained from a human donor in good health. The CDR3 sequence: CASSLDRGNTEAFF. CDR3 in DNA: TGCGCCAGCAGCTTGGACAGGGGGAACACTGAAGCTTTCTTT.